The 14 T cell receptor beta chains presented below share a single source sample, sequenced in a study of cytomegalovirus exposure and HLA in healthy donors. The PCR contained 60 Vbeta and 13 Jbeta primers. Libraries were prepared by immunoSEQ multiplex PCR; TCRdb keeps only in-frame clonotypes and omits some of them. The sample shows roughly 93,000 clones, around 75% of them seen only once. The sequenced sample was PBMCs. Every receptor here comes from a man between 18 and 35 years old in good health and CMV-seropositive.

In its sample, this clone was seen once. The chain combines TRBV27 with TRBJ2-5, with a weak D call TRBD2 (5 bases). The J call may be incorrect, as the DNA end agrees better with TRBJ2-7. CDR3 length equals 12 residues. The germline V gene has CDR1 MNHEY and CDR2 SMNVEV (reference sequence). CDR3 nucleotides: TGTGCCAGCAGTTTTGGAGGCTACGAGCAGTACTTC. This codes for CASSFGGYEQYF.

This chain links TRBV28 with TRBJ1-1, with 8 bases that match TRBD1. Germline V CDR1 and CDR2: MDHEN, SYDVKM. The CDR3 contains 14 residues. The J segment lost 5 bases and the V segment lost 2 bases, leaving 4 bases of the junction unmatched. CDR3: CASSLQGAGTEAFF. The CDR3 region has the DNA TGTGCCAGCAGTTTACAGGGGGCAGGGACTGAAGCTTTCTTT.

J is TRBJ2-5 and V is TRBV4-1; D possibly corresponds to TRBD2 (6 bases). Germline CDR1 reads MGHRA; CDR2 reads YSYEKL. CDR3 length equals 15 residues. V was shortened by 0 bases and J by 5 bases, with 13 bases between the two germline ends. The CDR3 bases are TGCGCCAGCAGCCAAGAGGTGTGGGGGAGGGAGACCCAGTACTTC. Encoded protein: CASSQEVWGRETQYF.

V is TRBV5-6 and J is TRBJ2-2, with 7 positions matching TRBD1. CDR1 and CDR2 (germline): SGHDT, YYEEEE. Trimming took 4 bases from V and 7 from J; bases not matched to a gene: 10. The CDR3 contains 15 residues. The DNA of the CDR3 is TGTGCCAGCAGCCCCCTAAACAGGGGTCGCGGGGAGCTGTTTTTT. It yields the protein CASSPLNRGRGELFF.

The chain links TRBV6-4 to TRBJ2-2, with D hard to call. The V and J ends lost 4 bases and 4 bases respectively, with 10 bases between them. Germline CDR1 reads MRHNA; CDR2 reads SNTAGT. CDR3 length equals 14 residues. This chain's CDR3 is CASSASPGTGELFF. The CDR3 bases are TGTGCCAGCAGTGCCTCGCCGGGCACCGGGGAGCTGTTTTTT.

For this clone: In the same sample, other DNA sequences code for this CDR3. The chain has TRBV18 and TRBJ1-4; no clear D gene. The CDR3 runs 14 residues. In germline, CDR1 is KGHSH, CDR2 LQKENI. V dropped 3 bases and J dropped 3 bases, with 8 bases sitting between them. The CDR3 protein is CASSPRVANEKLFF. In nucleotides, the CDR3 is TGTGCCAGCTCACCGCGAGTGGCTAATGAAAAACTGTTTTTT.

The chain combines TRBV30 with TRBJ2-1; perhaps TRBD2 as D (5 bases). The germline V gene has CDR1 GTSNPN and CDR2 SVGIG (reference sequence). The V and J ends lost 3 bases and 13 bases respectively, with 16 bases between them. This CDR3 is built from 12 residues. CDR3 nucleotide sequence: TGTGCCTGGAGGAATACTAGGCAGTCACAGTTCTTC. As protein: CAWRNTRQSQFF.

The V gene is TRBV2, the J gene TRBJ2-5; 9 positions match TRBD1. Germline-derived CDR1 and CDR2 are SNHLY and FYNNEI. The CDR3 covers 18 residues. Germline trimming cut 6 bases from V and 1 base from J; bases unmatched to any gene: 15. The CDR3 coding sequence is TGTGCCAGCAGCGAACCTTTCCAGGGACAGGGTACCCAAGAGACCCAGTACTTC. Its protein is CASSEPFQGQGTQETQYF.

The V and J genes are TRBV30 and TRBJ1-6, with D perhaps TRBD1 (6 bases). The V end lost 5 bases, the J end lost 4 bases, and 9 bases lay between the germline ends. The CDR3 runs to 13 residues. The germline CDR1 and CDR2 sequences are GTSNPN and SVGIG (reference sequence). CDR3 sequence: CAWADSYNSPLHF. The DNA of the CDR3 is TGTGCCTGGGCGGACAGTTATAATTCACCCCTCCACTTT.

The V call is TRBV5-4, the J call TRBJ2-5; 7 bases fit TRBD2. The J call may be wrong; the DNA end is better matched by TRBJ2-7. CDR1 and CDR2 (germline): SGHNT, YYREEE (reference sequence). There are 14 residues in the CDR3. The CDR3 region has the DNA TGTGCCAGCAGCAGAGCTGCGGGGGTATACGAGCAGTACTTC. Encoded protein: CASSRAAGVYEQYF.

The J gene is TRBJ2-7, the V gene TRBV29-1; 7 nucleotides align to TRBD1. The CDR3 covers 13 residues. The junction had 5 bases not matched to a gene; V was cut back by 4 bases and J by 2 bases. CDR1 SQVTM and CDR2 ANQGSEA come from the germline V gene. Here the CDR3 reads CSVGAGQAYEQYF. CDR3 bases: TGCAGCGTTGGGGCCGGACAGGCCTACGAGCAGTACTTC.

The chain is built from TRBV6-5 and TRBJ1-1; 7 nucleotides line up with TRBD1. This CDR3 has 14 amino acids. The germline V gene encodes CDR1 MNHEY and CDR2 SVGAGI. V lost 2 bases and J lost 3; bases outside the gene matches: 3. The CDR3 protein is CASSYTGVDTEAFF. CDR3 sequence (DNA): TGTGCCAGCAGTTACACAGGGGTAGACACTGAAGCTTTCTTT.

This chain connects TRBV4-1 to TRBJ1-2; D perhaps matches TRBD1 (6 bases). CDR1 is MGHRA, CDR2 YSYEKL, per germline. The CDR3 contains 15 residues. Between the trimmed V and J ends, which lost 0 bases and 4 bases, there was a span of 12 bases. This CDR3 is CASSQDGPDSYGYTF. CDR3 coding DNA: TGCGCCAGCAGCCAAGATGGCCCGGACAGCTATGGCTACACCTTC.

The CDR3 region is CASSQGNTEAFF. DNA for the CDR3: TGTGCCAGCAGCCAGGGAAACACTGAAGCTTTCTTT. The chain is built from TRBV7-9 and TRBJ1-1; possible D gene TRBD1, 5 bases. Trimming stripped 5 bases from V and 2 bases from J, with 6 bases between. The CDR3 length is 12 residues. The germline gives CDR1 SEHNR, CDR2 FQNEAQ (reference sequence).